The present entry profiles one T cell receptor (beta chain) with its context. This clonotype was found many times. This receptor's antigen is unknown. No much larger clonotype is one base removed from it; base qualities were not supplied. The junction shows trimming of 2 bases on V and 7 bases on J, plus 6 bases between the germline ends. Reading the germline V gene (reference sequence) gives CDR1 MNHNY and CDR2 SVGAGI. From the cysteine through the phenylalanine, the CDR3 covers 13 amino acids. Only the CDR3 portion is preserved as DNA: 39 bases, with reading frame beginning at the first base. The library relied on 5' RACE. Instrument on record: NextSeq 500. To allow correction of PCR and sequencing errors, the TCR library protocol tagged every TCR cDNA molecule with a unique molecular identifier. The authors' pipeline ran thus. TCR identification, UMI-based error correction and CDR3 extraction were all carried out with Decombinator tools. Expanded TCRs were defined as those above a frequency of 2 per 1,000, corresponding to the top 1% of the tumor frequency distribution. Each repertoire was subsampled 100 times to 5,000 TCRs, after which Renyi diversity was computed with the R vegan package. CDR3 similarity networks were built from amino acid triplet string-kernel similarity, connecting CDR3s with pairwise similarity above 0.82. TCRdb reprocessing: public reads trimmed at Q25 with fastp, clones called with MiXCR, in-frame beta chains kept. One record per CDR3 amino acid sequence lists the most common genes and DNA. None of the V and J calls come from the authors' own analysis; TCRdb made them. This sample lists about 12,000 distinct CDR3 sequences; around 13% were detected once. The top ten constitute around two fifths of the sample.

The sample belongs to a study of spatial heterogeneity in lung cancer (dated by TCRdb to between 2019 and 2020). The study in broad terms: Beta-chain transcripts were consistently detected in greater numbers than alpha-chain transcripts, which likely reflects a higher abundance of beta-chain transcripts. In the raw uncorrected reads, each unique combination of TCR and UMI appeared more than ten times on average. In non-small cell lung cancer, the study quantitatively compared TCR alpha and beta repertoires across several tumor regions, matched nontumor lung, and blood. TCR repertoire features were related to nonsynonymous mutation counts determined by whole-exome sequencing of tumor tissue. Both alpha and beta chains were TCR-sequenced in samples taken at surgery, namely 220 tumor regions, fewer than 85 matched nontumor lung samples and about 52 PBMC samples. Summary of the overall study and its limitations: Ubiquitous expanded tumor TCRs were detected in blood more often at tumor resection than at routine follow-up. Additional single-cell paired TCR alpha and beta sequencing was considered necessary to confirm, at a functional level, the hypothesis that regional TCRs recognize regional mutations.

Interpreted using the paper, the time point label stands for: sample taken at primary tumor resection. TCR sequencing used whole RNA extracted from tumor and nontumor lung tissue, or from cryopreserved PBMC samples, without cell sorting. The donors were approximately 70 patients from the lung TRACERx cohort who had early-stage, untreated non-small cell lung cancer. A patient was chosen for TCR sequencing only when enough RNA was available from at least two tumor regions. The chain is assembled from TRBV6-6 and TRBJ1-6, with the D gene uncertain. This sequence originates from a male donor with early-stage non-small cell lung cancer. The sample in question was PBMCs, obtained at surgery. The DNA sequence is TGTGCCAGCAGTTACATGTCCAATTCACCCCTCCACTTT. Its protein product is CASSYMSNSPLHF.